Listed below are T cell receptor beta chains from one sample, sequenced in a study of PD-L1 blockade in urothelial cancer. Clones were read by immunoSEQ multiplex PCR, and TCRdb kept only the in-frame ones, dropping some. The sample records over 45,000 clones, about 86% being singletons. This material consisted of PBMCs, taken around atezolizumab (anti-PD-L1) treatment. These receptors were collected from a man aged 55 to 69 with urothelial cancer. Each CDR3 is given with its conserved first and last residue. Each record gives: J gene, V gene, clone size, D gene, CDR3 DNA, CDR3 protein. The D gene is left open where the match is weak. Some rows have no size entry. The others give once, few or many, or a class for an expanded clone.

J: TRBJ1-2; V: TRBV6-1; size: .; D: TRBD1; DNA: TGTGCCAGCAGTTGGGACAGCTATGGCTACACCTTC; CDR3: CASSWDSYGYTF
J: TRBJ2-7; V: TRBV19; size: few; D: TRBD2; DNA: TGTGCCAGTTCGCAGGCTAGCGGGGTCTACGAGCAGTACTTC; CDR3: CASSQASGVYEQYF
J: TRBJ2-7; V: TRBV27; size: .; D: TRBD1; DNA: TGTGCCAGCAGATACCAACAGGGGGCGTACGAGCAGTACTTC; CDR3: CASRYQQGAYEQYF
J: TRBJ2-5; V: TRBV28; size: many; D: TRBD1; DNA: TGTGCCAGCAAGGGACAGTGGGAGACCCAGTACTTC; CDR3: CASKGQWETQYF
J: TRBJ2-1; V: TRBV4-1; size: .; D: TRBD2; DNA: TGCGCCAGCAGCCAAGAGGAGAGCAGCGGGGATGCCTCCTACAATGAGCAGTTCTTC; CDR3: CASSQEESSGDASYNEQFF
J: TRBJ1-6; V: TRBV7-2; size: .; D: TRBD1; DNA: TGTGCCAGCAGCCCCCAGACAGGGATTAATTCACCCCTCCACTTT; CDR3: CASSPQTGINSPLHF
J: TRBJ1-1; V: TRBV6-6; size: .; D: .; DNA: TGTGCCAGCAGTGATACAGGGAACACTGAAGCTTTCTTT; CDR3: CASSDTGNTEAFF
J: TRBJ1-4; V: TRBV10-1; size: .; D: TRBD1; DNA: TGCGCCAGCAGTGAAGGGACAGGGAAACGTGAAAAACTGTTTTTT; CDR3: CASSEGTGKREKLFF
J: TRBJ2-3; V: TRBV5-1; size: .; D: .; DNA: TGCGCCAGCAGTCACGCCCGGACTTGGGGCACAGATACGCAGTATTTT; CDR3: CASSHARTWGTDTQYF
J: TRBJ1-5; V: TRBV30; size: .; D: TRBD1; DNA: TGTGCCTGGAGTGGACAGGGGAATCAGCCCCAGCATTTT; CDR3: CAWSGQGNQPQHF
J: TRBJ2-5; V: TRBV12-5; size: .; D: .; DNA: TGTGCTAGTGGACCCGAGGAGACCCAGTACTTC; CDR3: CASGPEETQYF
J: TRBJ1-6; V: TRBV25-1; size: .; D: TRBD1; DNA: TGTGCCAGCAGTACAACCGGGACAGCAACCTCACCCCTCCACTTT; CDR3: CASSTTGTATSPLHF
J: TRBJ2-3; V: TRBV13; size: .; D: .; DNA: TGTGCCAGCAGCTTGGAAACAGCAGATACGCAGTATTTT; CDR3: CASSLETADTQYF
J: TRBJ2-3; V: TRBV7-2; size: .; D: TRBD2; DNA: TGTGCCAGCAGACCCCTAGCGGTCACAGATACGCAGTATTTT; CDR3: CASRPLAVTDTQYF
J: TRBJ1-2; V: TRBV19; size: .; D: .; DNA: TGTGCCAGTAGTATAGCCTACAGGGTGGACGGCTACACCTTC; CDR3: CASSIAYRVDGYTF
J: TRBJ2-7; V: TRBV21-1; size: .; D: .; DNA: TGTGCCAGCAGCAAAGTTAGGAGGGGCGAGCAGTACTTC; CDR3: CASSKVRRGEQYF
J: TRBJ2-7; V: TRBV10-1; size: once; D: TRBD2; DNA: TGCGCCAGCAGTGAGTCTTTTAGCGGGAGACTCTACGAGCAGTACTTC; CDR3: CASSESFSGRLYEQYF
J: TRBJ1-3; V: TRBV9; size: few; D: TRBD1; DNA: TGTGCCAGCAGCGAGATCCTAAGTGACAGGGTGAGAGGAAACACCATATATTTT; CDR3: CASSEILSDRVRGNTIYF
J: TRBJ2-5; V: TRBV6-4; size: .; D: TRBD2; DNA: TGTGCCAGCAGTCAAAACGGGGGGTCGGAGACCCAGTACTTC; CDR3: CASSQNGGSETQYF
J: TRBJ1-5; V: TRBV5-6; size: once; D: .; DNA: TGTGCCAGCAGCTTGGGAGGGTCCCTTAGCAATCAGCCCCAGCATTTT; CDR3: CASSLGGSLSNQPQHF
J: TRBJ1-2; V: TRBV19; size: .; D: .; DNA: TGTGCCAGTAATAAGCAGAGAGGCCCAGGGGGCTACACCTTC; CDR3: CASNKQRGPGGYTF
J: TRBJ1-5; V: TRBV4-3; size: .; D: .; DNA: TGCGCCAGCAGCCAAGATCGCGCTTTGACGGGAAATCAGCCCCAGCATTTT; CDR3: CASSQDRALTGNQPQHF
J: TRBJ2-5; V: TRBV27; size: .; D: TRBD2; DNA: TGTGCCAGCAGTTTAGAAGCGGGGAGGGAGACCCAGTACTTC; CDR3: CASSLEAGRETQYF
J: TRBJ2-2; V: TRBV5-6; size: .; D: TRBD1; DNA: TGTGCCAGCAGCTACAGGGGTGGTGGGGAGCTGTTTTTT; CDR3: CASSYRGGGELFF
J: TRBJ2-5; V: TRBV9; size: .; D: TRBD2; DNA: TGTGCCAGCAGCGTAGCCCCTGCGGGGGGGCGGGAGACCCAGTACTTC; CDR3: CASSVAPAGGRETQYF
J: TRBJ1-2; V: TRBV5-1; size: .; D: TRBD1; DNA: TGCGCCAGCAGTTTGATGACAGGGAACTATGGCTACACCTTC; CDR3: CASSLMTGNYGYTF
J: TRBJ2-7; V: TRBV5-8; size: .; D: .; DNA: TGTGCCAGCAGCCTGGCATTGGTACCAGTCTACGAGCAGTACTTC; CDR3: CASSLALVPVYEQYF
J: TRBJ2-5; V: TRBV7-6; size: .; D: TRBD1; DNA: TGTGCCAGCAGCGCCGACAGGGCGGCGAAGACCCAGTACTTC; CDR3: CASSADRAAKTQYF
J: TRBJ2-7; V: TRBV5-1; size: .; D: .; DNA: TGCGCCAGCAGCTTGCAGAACTACGAGCAGTACTTC; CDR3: CASSLQNYEQYF
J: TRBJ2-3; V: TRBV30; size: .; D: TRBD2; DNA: TGTGCCTGCCAAAATAGCGGGGGGGCCCGGGGGACGCAGTATTTT; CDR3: CACQNSGGARGTQYF
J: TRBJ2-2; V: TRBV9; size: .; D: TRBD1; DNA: TGTGCCAGCAGCTCAAGGGGGCCAGGGGGCAACACCGGGGAGCTGTTTTTT; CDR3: CASSSRGPGGNTGELFF
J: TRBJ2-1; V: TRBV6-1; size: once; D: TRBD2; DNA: TGTGCCAGCAGTGGGGGGGGGCTAGCGGGATACAATGAGCAGTTCTTC; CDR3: CASSGGGLAGYNEQFF
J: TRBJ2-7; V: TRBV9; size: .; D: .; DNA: TGTGCCAGCAGCGTAGGAGGACAGATCTCCTACGAGCAGTACTTC; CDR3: CASSVGGQISYEQYF
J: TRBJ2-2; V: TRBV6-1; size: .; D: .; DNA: TGTGCCAGCAGTAGCCTCACGGGCACCGGGGAGCTGTTTTTT; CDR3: CASSSLTGTGELFF
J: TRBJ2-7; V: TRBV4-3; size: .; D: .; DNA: TGCGCCAGCAGCCCCGCGGGCAGTCCCTACGAGCAGTACTTC; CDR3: CASSPAGSPYEQYF
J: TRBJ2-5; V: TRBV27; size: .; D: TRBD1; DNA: TGTGCCAGCAGTTTGATTGGGACAGCAGAGACCCAGTACTTC; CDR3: CASSLIGTAETQYF
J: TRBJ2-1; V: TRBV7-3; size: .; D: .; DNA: TGTGCCAGCAGCCCCGTCGGCGGGCACGGTGAGCAGTTCTTC; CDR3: CASSPVGGHGEQFF
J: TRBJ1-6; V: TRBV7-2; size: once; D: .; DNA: TGTGCCAGCAGCTTAATGAGGGGGGGCGCAGATTCACCCCTCCACTTT; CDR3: CASSLMRGGADSPLHF
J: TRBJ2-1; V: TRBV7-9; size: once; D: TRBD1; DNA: TGTGCCAGCAGCTTAGAGGGCGGGGCAGGGGGCCAGGGTGAGCAGTTCTTC; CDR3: CASSLEGGAGGQGEQFF
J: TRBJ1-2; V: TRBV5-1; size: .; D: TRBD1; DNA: TGCGCCAGCAGCTTGGGACAGGGAGTCTACGGCTACACCTTC; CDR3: CASSLGQGVYGYTF
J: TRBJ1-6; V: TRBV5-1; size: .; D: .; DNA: TGCGCCAGCAGCTCAACAGAAACAAATTCACCCCTCCACTTT; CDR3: CASSSTETNSPLHF
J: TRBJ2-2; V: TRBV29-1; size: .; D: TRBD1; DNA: TGCAGCGTTGAAAGGGACAGGGGCACCGGGGAGCTGTTTTTT; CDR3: CSVERDRGTGELFF
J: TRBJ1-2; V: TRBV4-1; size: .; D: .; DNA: TGCGCCAGCAGCCAAGCGAGGACATCGGGGGGTCATGGCTACACCTTC; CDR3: CASSQARTSGGHGYTF
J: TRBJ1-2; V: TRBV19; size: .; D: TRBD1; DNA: TGTGCCAGTAGGATCAGGACAGGAGGGGACTATGGCTACACCTTC; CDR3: CASRIRTGGDYGYTF
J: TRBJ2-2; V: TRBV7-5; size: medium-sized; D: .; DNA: TGTGCCAGAAGCTATCTGACTAGCACGAACACCGGGGAGCTGTTTTTT; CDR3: CARSYLTSTNTGELFF
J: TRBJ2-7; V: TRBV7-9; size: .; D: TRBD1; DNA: TGTGCCAGCAGCTTGGACAGGGGGTCTGACGAGCAGTACTTC; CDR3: CASSLDRGSDEQYF